This TCR beta chain was observed in a study of shared clonotypes between healthy human individuals. Study in general: Each donor's CD4 naive and CD4 memory cells filled three plates apiece, CD8 naive two, and CD8 memory one.

Whole-study results and caveats: Richness estimates generally favored naive over memory subsets. Rarefaction indicated that sorted-subset sequencing remained incomplete although depth was large.

Naive CD8 cells lacked CD45RO and underwent positive selection for CCR7, leaving out terminally differentiated effector memory CD45RA+ cells. Germline V gene lookup returns CDR1 WSHSY and CDR2 SAAADI. V dropped 6 bases and J dropped 7; count of bases not matched to a gene: 11. CDR3 length equals 15 residues. In the authors' workflow: Filtering was not the same, since immunoSEQ gave junction-only sequences without quality scores. Repertoires were generated with immunoSEQ multiplex PCR, while TCRdb's copy carries only in-frame clones and drops some. That table gives V, J and clone size, and the DNA gave D and trimming. The sample includes about 2,200,000 clones, approximately 94% seen only once; the top ten take 1.5% to 2%. Concerning this clone: The antigen remains undetermined.

Sequenced: naive CD8+ T cells from PBMCs. The chain joins TRBV10-2 to TRBJ1-5; 8 bases line up with TRBD1. The source is a man between 18 and 35 years old in good health. Some clones in this sample may be carry-over from other donors' samples. DNA for the CDR3: TGCGCCAGCAGCCCAGGACAGGGACGTCACCAGCCCCAGCATTTT. Translating it yields CASSPGQGRHQPQHF.